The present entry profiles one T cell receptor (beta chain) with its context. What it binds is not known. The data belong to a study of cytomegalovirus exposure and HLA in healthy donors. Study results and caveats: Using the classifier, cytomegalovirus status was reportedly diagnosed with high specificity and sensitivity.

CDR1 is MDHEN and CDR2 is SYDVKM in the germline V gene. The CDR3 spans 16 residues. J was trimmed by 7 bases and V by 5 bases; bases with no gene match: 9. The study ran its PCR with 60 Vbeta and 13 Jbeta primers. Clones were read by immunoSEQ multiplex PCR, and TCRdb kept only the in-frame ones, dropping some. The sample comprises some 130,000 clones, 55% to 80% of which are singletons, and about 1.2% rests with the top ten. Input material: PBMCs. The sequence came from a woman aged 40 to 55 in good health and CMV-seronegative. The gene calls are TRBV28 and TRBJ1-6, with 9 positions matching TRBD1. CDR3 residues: CASSTESGQGNSPLHF. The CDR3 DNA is TGTGCCAGCAGTACCGAATCGGGACAGGGCAATTCACCCCTCCACTTT.